The present T cell receptor beta chain was sequenced within a study of cytomegalovirus exposure and HLA in healthy donors. The study, taken as a whole, reports: The majority of TCR sequences were rare, yet some public TCRs appeared in many donors. Certain sequence variants were highly shared and formed a cluster, and this cluster was likely a sequencing artifact. Donors belonging to an Asian-associated ancestry cluster reportedly showed fewer N-insertions in productive TCRs than the approximately 670-donor mean, according to what a later analysis found.

The CDR3 extends over 13 amino acids. Trimming cost V 7 bases and J 6 bases; bases outside gene matches: 8. From germline, CDR1 is SQVTM and CDR2 ANQGSEA. Comments on this clone: Its specificity is unknown.

This PCR relied on a set of 60 Vbeta primers and 13 Jbeta primers. Per the original methods: Unique TCR beta chains totaled around 86 million in a later count, with 8.5 million to 12 million of them shared. Generated by immunoSEQ multiplex PCR, the TCRdb table keeps only in-frame clones and is missing some. Clone size and V and J calls were adopted from that table, with D and trimming inferred from the DNA. The profile shows under 200,000 clones, around 77% of them singletons. This sequence was found in a man aged 60 to 75 in good health and CMV-seronegative. The specimen sequenced was PBMCs. The chain recombines TRBV29-1 with TRBJ2-7, with 11 bases aligning to TRBD1. The CDR3 sequence: CSAQRGQGGEQYF. Written as DNA, the CDR3 is TGCAGCGCCCAAAGGGGACAGGGGGGCGAGCAGTACTTC.